This TCR beta chain came from a study of cytomegalovirus exposure and HLA in healthy donors. Researchers ran the PCR with 60 Vbeta and 13 Jbeta primers. Here immunoSEQ multiplex PCR was the method, and the copy in TCRdb shows in-frame clones only, minus some. The sample shows approximately 70,000 clones, approximately 78% of them seen only once. Worth noting for this clone: What it recognizes is unknown.

Broader study findings: CMV serostatus alone was available as immune exposure information. The likely explanation for a cluster of highly shared sequence variants was sequencing artifact. In a later analysis, HLA-associated beta chains showed higher expansion and lower generation probabilities than comparable chains. Trimming of TCR beta V- and J-genes showed a link, identified in a later analysis, to a missense DCLRE1C variant.

Germline CDR1 reads SNHLY; CDR2 reads FYNNEI. Trimming pared 6 bases from V and 8 bases from J, leaving 13 bases between. The CDR3 spans 12 residues. Source material: PBMCs. The gene calls are TRBV2 and TRBJ1-2, with D tentatively TRBD1 (6 bases). The receptor's source is a woman between 25 and 40 years old in good health and CMV-seronegative. The CDR3 reads CASSPGDVGYTF. The DNA of the CDR3 is TGTGCCAGCAGCCCAGGGGACGTGGGCTACACCTTC.